This T cell receptor beta chain was retrieved from a study of blood T cell repertoires in COVID-19. Study in general: The study drew acute and convalescent COVID-19 samples from the United States, Italy and Spain. The cDNA or gDNA used as material had been derived from T cells, B-cell-depleted T cells, or PBMCs.

Authors' processing steps: Scientists estimated how many nucleated cells there were by amplifying reference gene primers. Repertoires were generated with immunoSEQ multiplex PCR, while TCRdb's copy carries only in-frame clones and drops some. Clone size and the V and J calls come from that table; the DNA yielded D and trimming. Among roughly 100,000 clones, roughly 92% were seen once, and the ten largest hold 1.9%. Patients from Seattle were sampled longitudinally, starting during active infection. The sequence came from a woman aged 45-59 years with COVID-19, enrolled during active disease. The specimen sequenced was peripheral blood.

CDR3 sequence: CAYQGQSFSGNTIYF. DNA of the CDR3: TGTGCTTATCAGGGACAGTCCTTCTCTGGAAACACCATATATTTT. The chain employs TRBV30 and TRBJ1-3, with 7 bases that match TRBD1. The CDR3 sequence is 15 residues long. Per the germline V gene, CDR1 is GTSNPN and CDR2 is SVGIG (reference sequence).